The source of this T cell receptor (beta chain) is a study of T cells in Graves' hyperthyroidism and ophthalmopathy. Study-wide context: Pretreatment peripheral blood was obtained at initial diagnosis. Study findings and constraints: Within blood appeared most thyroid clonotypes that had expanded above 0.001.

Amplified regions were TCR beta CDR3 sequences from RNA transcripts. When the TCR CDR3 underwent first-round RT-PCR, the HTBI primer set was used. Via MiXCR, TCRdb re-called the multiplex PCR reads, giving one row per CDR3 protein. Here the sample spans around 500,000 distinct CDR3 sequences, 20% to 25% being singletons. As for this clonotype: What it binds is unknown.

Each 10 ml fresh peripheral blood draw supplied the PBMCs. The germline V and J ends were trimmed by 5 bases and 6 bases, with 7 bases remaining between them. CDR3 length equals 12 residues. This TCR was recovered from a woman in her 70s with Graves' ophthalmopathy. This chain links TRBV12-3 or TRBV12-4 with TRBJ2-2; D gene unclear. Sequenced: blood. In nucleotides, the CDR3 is TGTGCCAGCAGTACATGGTCCGGGGAGCTGTTTTTT. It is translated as CASSTWSGELFF.